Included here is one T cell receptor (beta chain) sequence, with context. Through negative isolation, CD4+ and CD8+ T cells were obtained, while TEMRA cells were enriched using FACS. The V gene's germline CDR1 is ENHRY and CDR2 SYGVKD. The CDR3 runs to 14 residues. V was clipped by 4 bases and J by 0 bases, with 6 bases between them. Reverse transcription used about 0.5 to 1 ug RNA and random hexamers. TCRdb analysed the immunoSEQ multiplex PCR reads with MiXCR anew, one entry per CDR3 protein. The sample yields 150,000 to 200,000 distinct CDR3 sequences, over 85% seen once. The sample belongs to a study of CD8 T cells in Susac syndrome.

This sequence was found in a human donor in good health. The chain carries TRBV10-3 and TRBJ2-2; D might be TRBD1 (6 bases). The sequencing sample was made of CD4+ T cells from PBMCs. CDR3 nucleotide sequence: TGTGCCATCAGTGCAGGGGCGAACACCGGGGAGCTGTTTTTT. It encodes CAISAGANTGELFF.